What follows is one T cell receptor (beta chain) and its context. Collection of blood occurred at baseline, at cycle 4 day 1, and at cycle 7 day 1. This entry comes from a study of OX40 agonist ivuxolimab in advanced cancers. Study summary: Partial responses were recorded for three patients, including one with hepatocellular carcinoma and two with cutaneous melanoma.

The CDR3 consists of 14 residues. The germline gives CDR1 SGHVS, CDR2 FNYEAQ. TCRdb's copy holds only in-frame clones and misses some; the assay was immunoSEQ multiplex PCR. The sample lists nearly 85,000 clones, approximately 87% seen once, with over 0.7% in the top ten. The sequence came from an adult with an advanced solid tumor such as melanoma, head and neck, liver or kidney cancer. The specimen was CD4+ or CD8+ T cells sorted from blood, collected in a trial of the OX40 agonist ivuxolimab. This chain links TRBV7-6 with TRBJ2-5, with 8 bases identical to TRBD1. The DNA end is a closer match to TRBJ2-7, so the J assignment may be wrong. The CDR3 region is CASSPMTGVNEQYF. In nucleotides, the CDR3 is TGTGCCAGCAGCCCGATGACAGGGGTTAACGAGCAGTACTTC.